The present entry profiles one T cell receptor (beta chain) with its context. This specimen comes from a study of shared clonotypes between healthy human individuals. Every subset's genomic DNA went evenly onto several immunoSEQ plates. The assay was immunoSEQ multiplex PCR, and TCRdb's table has in-frame clones only and misses some. The sample carries approximately 100,000 clones, around 64% recorded once. The CDR3 runs 17 residues. V gave up 3 bases and J gave up 1 base; unmatched junction bases: 3. Germline CDR1 is SGHDT and CDR2 is YYEEEE. Sequenced sample: memory CD8+ T cells sorted from blood. Subset given: CD45RO+ cells pooled with CCR7-negative TemRA cells. The receptor was isolated from a woman aged 25 to 39 in good health. The chain couples TRBV5-6 to TRBJ2-1; 14 nucleotides agree with TRBD2. The CDR3 coding sequence is TGTGCCAGCAGCTACGGGACTAGCGGGGGTTCCTACAATGAGCAGTTCTTC. It yields the protein CASSYGTSGGSYNEQFF.